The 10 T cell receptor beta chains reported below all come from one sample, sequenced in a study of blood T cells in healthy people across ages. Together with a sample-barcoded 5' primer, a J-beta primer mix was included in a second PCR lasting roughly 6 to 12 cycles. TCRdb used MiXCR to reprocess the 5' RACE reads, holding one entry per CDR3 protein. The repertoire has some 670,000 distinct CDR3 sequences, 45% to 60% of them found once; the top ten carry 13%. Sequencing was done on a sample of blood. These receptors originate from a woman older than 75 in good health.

The chain's CDR3 is CASSTWGSAGKQFF. CDR3 bases: TGTGCCAGCTCCACCTGGGGGTCAGCGGGGAAGCAGTTCTTC. V and J are TRBV3-1 and TRBJ2-1; 7 positions agree with TRBD2. The germline gives CDR1 LGHDT, CDR2 YNNKEL (reference sequence). The CDR3 contains 14 residues. Losses at the gene ends were 8 bases for V and 11 bases for J; bases not matched to a gene: 15.

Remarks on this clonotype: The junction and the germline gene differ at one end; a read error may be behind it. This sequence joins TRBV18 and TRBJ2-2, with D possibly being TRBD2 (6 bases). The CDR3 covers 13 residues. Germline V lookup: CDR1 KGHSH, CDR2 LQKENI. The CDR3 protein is CASSPGSTGGLFF. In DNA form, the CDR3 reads TGTGCCAGCTCACCAGGTTCCACCGGGGGGCTGTTTTTT.

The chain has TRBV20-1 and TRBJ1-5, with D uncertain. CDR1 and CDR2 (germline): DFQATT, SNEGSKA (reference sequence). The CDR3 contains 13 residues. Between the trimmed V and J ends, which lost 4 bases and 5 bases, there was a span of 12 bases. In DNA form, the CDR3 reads TGCAGTGCTAATGAACAGCCCGATCAGCCCCAGCATTTT. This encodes CSANEQPDQPQHF.

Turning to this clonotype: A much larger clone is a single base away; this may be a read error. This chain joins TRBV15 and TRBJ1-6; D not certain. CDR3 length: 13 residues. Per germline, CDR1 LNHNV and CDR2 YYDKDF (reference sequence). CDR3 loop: CATSGDTGTIIHF. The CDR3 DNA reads TGTGCCACCAGCGGAGATACGGGCACTATCATCCACTTT.

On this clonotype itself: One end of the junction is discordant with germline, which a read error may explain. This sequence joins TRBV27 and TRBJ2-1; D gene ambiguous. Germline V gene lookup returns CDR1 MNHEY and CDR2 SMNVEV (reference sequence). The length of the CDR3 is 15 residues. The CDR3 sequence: CASSPSRNSYSEQFF. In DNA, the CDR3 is TGTGCCAGCAGCCCATCGCGGAACTCCTACAGTGAGCAGTTCTTC.

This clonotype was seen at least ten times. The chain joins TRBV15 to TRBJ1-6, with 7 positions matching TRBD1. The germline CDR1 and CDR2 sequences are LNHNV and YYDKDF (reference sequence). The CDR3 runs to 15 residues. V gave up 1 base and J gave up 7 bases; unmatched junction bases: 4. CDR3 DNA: TGTGCCACCAGCAGAGGTACAGGGGAGAATTCACCCCTCCACTTT. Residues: CATSRGTGENSPLHF.

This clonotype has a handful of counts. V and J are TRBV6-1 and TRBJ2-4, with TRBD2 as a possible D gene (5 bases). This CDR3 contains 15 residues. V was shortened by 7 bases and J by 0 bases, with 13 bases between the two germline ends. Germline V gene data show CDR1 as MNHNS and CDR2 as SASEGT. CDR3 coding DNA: TGTGCCAGCAACGAGGGTGCCCTAGCCAAAAACATTCAGTACTTC. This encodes CASNEGALAKNIQYF.

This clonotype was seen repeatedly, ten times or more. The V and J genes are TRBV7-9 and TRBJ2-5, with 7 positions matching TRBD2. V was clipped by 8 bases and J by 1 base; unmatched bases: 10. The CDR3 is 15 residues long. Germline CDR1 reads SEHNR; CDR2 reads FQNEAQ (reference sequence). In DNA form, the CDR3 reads TGTGCCAGCGGCCCCGATCGGGGGGTCCAAGAGACCCAGTACTTC. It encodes CASGPDRGVQETQYF.

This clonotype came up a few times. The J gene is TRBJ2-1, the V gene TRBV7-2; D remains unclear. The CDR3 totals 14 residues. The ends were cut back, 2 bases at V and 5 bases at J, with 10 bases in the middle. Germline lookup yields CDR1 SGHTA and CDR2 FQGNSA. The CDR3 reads CASSLSARNNEQFF. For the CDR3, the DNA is TGTGCCAGCAGCTTATCGGCTAGAAACAATGAGCAGTTCTTC.

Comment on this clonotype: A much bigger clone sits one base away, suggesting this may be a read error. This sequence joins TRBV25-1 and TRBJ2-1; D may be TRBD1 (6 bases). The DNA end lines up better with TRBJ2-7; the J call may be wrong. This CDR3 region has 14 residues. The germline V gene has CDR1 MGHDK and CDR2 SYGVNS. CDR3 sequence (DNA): TGTGCCAGCAGTGAATACAGGGGCTACAATGAGCAGTACTTC. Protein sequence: CASSEYRGYNEQYF.